Here is one TCR beta chain with its context. This clone was counted between two and nine times. This clone's antigen is unknown. No base quality information exists; no much larger clone differs at one position. This sample is drawn from a study of cytomegalovirus exposure and HLA in healthy donors (dated by TCRdb to the late 2010s). At the level of the whole study: In an earlier analysis of some 610 of the donors, 276 Gb of sequence data and roughly 100 million unique TCR beta sequences from roughly 190 million T cells were reported. Approximately 310 gigabases of sequencing data and approximately 84 million unique TCR sequences were included in an early release covering 500 to 750 HLA-typed donors. The genetic ancestry cluster associated with self-reported Caucasian donors included 81% of the 398 genotyped donors. The study was designed to test whether signatures of past pathogen exposure could be identified by cataloging public T cell receptors. The study profiled the T cell repertoires of 500 to 800 subjects by immunosequencing and related them to cytomegalovirus serostatus. Besides the first cohort of 666 subjects, a separate validation cohort made up of 120 different subjects was used. To predict cytomegalovirus infection status, the study combined high-throughput TCR immunosequencing, statistical association of individual TCRs with disease status, and machine learning. A later analysis re-examined previously published TCR beta repertoires from over 500 donors and added high-resolution HLA genotyping to investigate patterns of TCR occurrence. In the later analysis, no new phenotypic data were used to find candidate immune exposures; instead, reliance was placed on TCR beta sequences and their occurrence across donors. An earlier analysis of a few hundred of the donors applied high-throughput TCR beta sequencing to assess whether each TCR beta V gene segment acted as functional or pseudogenic. Alongside the repertoire data, information on donor age, sex, ethnicity and CMV serostatus was compiled. Genome-wide SNP genotypes for about 60% of the 666 donors were used in a later genetic analysis, which treated that subset as a discovery cohort. Every repertoire in the discovery cohort had been generated on one and the same sequencing platform. Both class I and class II loci were covered by HLA typing, at four-digit resolution. The number of typed donors differed by locus: roughly 629-630 for A, B, C, DRB1 and DQB1; 500 to 550 for DQA1; about 600 for DPA1; and 400 to 480 for DPB1. About five DR-DQ haplotypes were treated as single units for association and clustering because of strong linkage in the cohort. On average, around 240,000 unique TCR beta nucleotide sequences were sequenced per donor among a few hundred genotyped donors of the cohort, with around 19% of those sequences being non-productive. Broader findings and caveats from the paper: According to a later analysis, TCR association rates differed among HLA loci, with DRB1 alleles showing the most associated TCRs and HLA-C alleles showing the fewest. The sequencing pipeline was judged likely to have produced a cluster of highly shared sequence variants as a technical artifact. According to a later analysis, most CMV-associated TCR beta chains appeared to be HLA-restricted, and the HLA associations seemed to be driven largely by CMV exposure. For the cohort, immune exposure information was limited to CMV serostatus. When HLA alleles, especially DR and DQ, strongly co-occurred, attributing TCR associations to individual alleles was difficult. A further reported finding was that TCR beta sequences accurately predicted the HLA-A and HLA-B alleles for most subjects in the first cohort. Some IMGT-functional V segments, including TRBV6-2 and TRBV6-3, could not be told apart with the 87-base-pair reads, so those segments were excluded. Because HLA typing was missing for some donors at each locus, association tests included only the typed subset. A later genetic analysis reported fewer N-insertions in productive TCRs among donors in an Asian-associated ancestry cluster than the approximately 700-donor mean. Cytomegalovirus status was reported to be diagnosed by the classifier with high specificity and sensitivity in both the original and validation cohorts. Specific HLA alleles were associated with some 15,000 TCR beta sequences at a false discovery rate of 0.05 in a later analysis. Because counts were too low, fewer than 20 rarely observed V segments, including chromosome 9 orphons, were excluded from the earlier analysis of a few hundred of the donors. In vitro tests confirmed that a few of the cytomegalovirus-associated TCR beta chains recognize cytomegalovirus antigens. Correlated functional status among segregating V segments might be attributable to linkage disequilibrium, but an unknown experimental factor could not be ruled out. In a later analysis, HLA-associated TCR beta chains showed more clonal expansion and lower generation probabilities than non-associated chains that were equally common. Roughly uniform sequencing depth across donors was assumed in presence/absence analyses, although this assumption may not hold. In a later analysis, several top co-occurrence clusters were reported to appear linked to parvovirus B19, influenza, CMV and Epstein-Barr virus. The authors suggested that the approach could potentially be extended to other disease states and immunological phenotypes. Across donors, most TCR sequences were observed very rarely, whereas some public TCRs were present in many individuals. An association between a missense DCLRE1C variant and V-gene and J-gene trimming of TCR beta chains was found in a later genetic analysis and replicated in an independent cohort. This cohort had only TCR beta chains sequenced, and the lack of alpha or paired-chain data limited which features could be detected. In an earlier analysis of fewer than 750 of the donors, most TCR beta V segments were observed in productive rearrangements about 87% or about 30% of the time, broadly matching IMGT annotations. The study gave a list of some 150 TCR beta chains associated with cytomegalovirus.

Libraries were built with the immunoSEQ multiplex PCR assay. For the multiplex PCR, a mixture combining 60 forward primers for TCR Vbeta segments and 13 reverse primers for TCR Jbeta segments was used. Amplification of the CDR3 region of rearranged TCR beta genes was performed with a multiplex PCR assay on genomic DNA. The Illumina HiSeq System was used to sequence the amplified TCR beta libraries as 87-base-pair reads. The study's own analysis went as follows. A later analysis counted approximately 76 million unique TCR beta chains across the 500 to 850 repertoires, and roughly 10 million of these chains were shared by at least two donors. Raw reads were error-corrected and collapsed into unique sequences by a nearest-neighbor algorithm in which closely related sequences were merged to remove PCR and sequencing errors. Alignment of CDR3 sequences to IMGT reference sequences was used to assign V, D and J gene segments. For a sequence to be retained, at least a six-nucleotide match to both a V gene segment and a J gene segment was required. A rearrangement counted as productive if the CDR3 had no stop codons and remained in frame with V and J, and every other rearrangement counted as non-productive. Following IMGT convention, CDR3 was defined as the stretch from the second conserved V-encoded cysteine to the conserved J-encoded phenylalanine. The earlier analysis of fewer than 750 of the donors excluded sequences that lacked an unambiguous match to a single V gene segment. In an earlier analysis of several hundred of the donors, V segments were called functional above 56.7% productive rearrangements and were called segregating when the between-donor standard deviation exceeded 5%. A statistical classification framework was built to diagnose cytomegalovirus status from the catalog of TCR beta chain sequences. V and J gene assignment, in a later analysis, came from comparing TCR nucleotide sequences with IMGT/GENE-DB human TR gene sequences. The TCRdist pipeline was used in a later analysis to assign CDR3 sequences and most-parsimonious VDJ recombination scenarios. In a later analysis, every TCR beta chain was defined by the combination of its CDR3 amino acid sequence and its V-gene family, and reads without a unique V-gene family were dropped. As a way to deal with suspected cross-contamination and a sequencing artifact, a later analysis dropped hundreds of nucleotide sequences that were highly shared and had low generation probability. In a later analysis, a clonal expansion index was calculated for each public chain from normalized within-repertoire ranks of inferred template counts. In a later analysis, generation probabilities were computed with a VDJ recombination model fitted to out-of-frame rearrangements, and the resulting probabilities were checked against IGoR. In a later analysis, TCR-TCR, TCR-HLA and TCR-CMV co-occurrence was scored with hypergeometric tests, and a repertoire-size bias correction was applied to TCR pairs. To estimate false discovery rates, a later analysis permuted the HLA or CMV assignments 20 times. A later analysis grouped co-occurring TCRs with DBSCAN, adding TCRdist sequence similarity when clustering within HLA-allele-positive subsets. Co-occurrence clustering excluded repertoires with fewer than 30,000 or more than 120,000 public chains, plus five with anomalous nucleotide sharing. Entries here come from immuneACCESS through TCRdb and include only in-frame sequences with V and J called. Some clones fail to appear in such tables; in the studies checked, an unresolved V gene covers under half of the shortfall, and the cause of the remainder is unknown. V and J calls and clone size are those listed in that table; D and trimming were worked out from the DNA. Across this sample there are some 150,000 clones, with over 75% seen only once. Roughly 2.9% of the sample lies in the top ten.

The CDR3 holds 19 amino acids from the cysteine to the phenylalanine. Solely the CDR3 DNA is kept, with 57 bases framed from the first base. Unmatched junction bases come to 19, with V trimmed by 7 bases and J by 3 bases. CDR1 and CDR2, looked up from the germline V gene (reference sequence), are SGHNT and YYREEE. The cohort was made up of under 800 healthy bone marrow donors. All cohort members were sampled while nominally healthy, although unrecorded immune exposures were likely present. The donor tested CMV seronegative, placing the donor among the 352 seronegative members of the cohort. A peripheral blood sample was collected from each donor, and TCR beta sequencing was performed on peripheral blood mononuclear cells. The Qiagen DNeasy Blood Extraction Kit was used to extract genomic DNA from the blood cell samples.

The receptor was isolated from a woman in her twenties or thirties in good health and CMV-seronegative. Specimen: PBMCs. This chain joins TRBV5-4 to TRBJ2-3; the junction holds 11 bases that match TRBD2. The nucleotide sequence is TGTGCCAGCCCCAAAGTCCATGGGGGTAGCGGGGGGGAGACAGATACGCAGTATTTT. The resulting protein is CASPKVHGGSGGETDTQYF.